These 28 T cell receptor beta chains were all obtained from the same sample, sequenced in a study of shared clonotypes between healthy human individuals. Sequencing was performed with immunoSEQ multiplex PCR; in TCRdb, only in-frame clones are kept and a portion is missing. The data hold 850,000 to 1,200,000 clones, with roughly 75% observed a single time. The sequenced sample consisted of memory CD4+ T cells sorted from blood. Subset in this sample: CD45RA-negative fraction. The receptor set was obtained from a man between 18 and 35 years old in good health.

The rearrangement joins TRBV6-1 to TRBJ2-5; weak D call: TRBD1 (5 bases). V lost 5 bases and J 5 bases, leaving 12 bases between the germline ends. CDR3 size: 13 residues. The germline gives CDR1 MNHNS, CDR2 SASEGT. As DNA, the CDR3 is TGTGCCAGCAGTATCTGGGGCCGGGAGACCCAGTACTTC. Its translation is CASSIWGRETQYF.

This chain connects TRBV2 to TRBJ2-7; D is possibly TRBD1 (6 bases). Deletions cut 6 bases from V and 6 bases from J, with 12 bases between. Germline lookup yields CDR1 SNHLY and CDR2 FYNNEI. CDR3 length: 12 amino acids. The CDR3 sequence: CASRLTGREQYF. The CDR3, as DNA: TGTGCCAGCAGGCTCACAGGGCGCGAGCAGTACTTC.

The chain couples TRBV21-1 to TRBJ2-1. TRBV21-1 is a known pseudogene. The CDR3 totals 14 residues. DNA for the CDR3: TGTGCCAGCAGCAAAGGGGGTCAGAACAATGAGCAGTTCTTC. Protein: CASSKGGQNNEQFF.

This chain links TRBV5-1 with TRBJ2-3; D is possibly TRBD1 or TRBD2 (6 bases each). Germline loops: CDR1 SGHRS, CDR2 YFSETQ. V gave up 5 bases and J gave up 1 base, with 14 bases separating them. The CDR3 is 15 amino acids. In DNA form, the CDR3 reads TGCGCCAGCAGGGTCCGGGGGCAGGGCACAGATACGCAGTATTTT. Translating gives CASRVRGQGTDTQYF. The full variable domain, rest sourced from reference TRBV5-1 and TRBJ2-3, is KAGVTQTPRYLIKTRGQQVTLSCSPISGHRSVSWYQQTPGQGLQFLFEYFSETQRNKGNFPGRFSGRQFSNSRSEMNVSTLELGDSALYLCASRVRGQGTDTQYFGPGTRLTVL.

The chain couples TRBV29-1 to TRBJ1-2, with 8 bases matching TRBD1. This CDR3 is built from 13 residues. The junction had 4 bases not matched to a gene; V was cut back by 3 bases and J by 4 bases. Germline V lookup: CDR1 SQVTM, CDR2 ANQGSEA. DNA for the CDR3: TGCAGCGTTGACCGGGACAGGACCTATGGCTACACCTTC. This gives the protein CSVDRDRTYGYTF.

The sample holds many counts of this clone. The rearrangement uses TRBV11-1 and TRBJ1-1; 8 bases fit TRBD1. There are 14 residues in the CDR3. Germline V CDR1 and CDR2: SGHAT, FQDESV (reference sequence). J was trimmed by 1 base and V by 6 bases; bases with no gene match: 4. The CDR3 DNA reads TGTGCCAGCAGGGATGGACAGGGGAACACTGAAGCTTTCTTT. Its translation is CASRDGQGNTEAFF.

As regards this clone: This specimen includes other DNA sequences encoding the same CDR3. The chain carries TRBV28 and TRBJ1-2; D remains ambiguous. In germline, CDR1 is MDHEN, CDR2 SYDVKM. V dropped 6 bases and J dropped 4 bases, with 9 bases sitting between them. The CDR3 extends over 12 amino acids. The CDR3 DNA is TGTGCCAGCAGCCCCCCGGGCTATGGCTACACCTTC. Translating it yields CASSPPGYGYTF.

The CDR3 DNA reads TGTGCCAGCAGCAGATCTTCAGGGGAGCAGTACTTC. Its translation: CASSRSSGEQYF. The J gene is TRBJ2-7, the V gene TRBV14; D perhaps matches TRBD1 (5 bases). The germline V and J ends were trimmed by 5 bases and 7 bases, with 12 bases remaining between them. The CDR3 has 12 amino acids. CDR1 is SGHDN and CDR2 is FVKESK in the germline V gene.

This clone was seen repeatedly, ten times or more. In the same sample, other DNA sequences code for this CDR3. The gene calls are TRBV5-1 and TRBJ2-1, with D hard to call. Germline V lookup: CDR1 SGHRS, CDR2 YFSETQ. V dropped 0 bases and J dropped 5 bases, with 9 bases sitting between them. The CDR3 sequence is 14 residues long. For the CDR3, the DNA is TGCGCCAGCAGCTTGGACTCCAGGAACAATGAGCAGTTCTTC. Protein: CASSLDSRNNEQFF.

The genes are TRBV27 and TRBJ2-7, with D possibly TRBD2 on 6 matching bases. From germline, CDR1 is MNHEY and CDR2 SMNVEV (reference sequence). The CDR3 loop spans 14 amino acids. The V gene lost 5 bases and the J gene lost 4 bases, with 15 bases spanning the gap. The CDR3 coding sequence is TGTGCCAGCAGTGGCGGGACGTATAAATACGAGCAGTACTTC. As protein: CASSGGTYKYEQYF.

This clone was picked up a small number of times. V is TRBV5-1 and J is TRBJ2-1, with D perhaps TRBD2 (6 bases). The CDR3 consists of 15 residues. Germline CDR1 is SGHRS and CDR2 is YFSETQ. Deletions cut 4 bases from V and 6 bases from J, with 17 bases between. In DNA, the CDR3 is TGCGCCAGCAGCATCCGGGACTCGTCCCTCAATGAGCAGTTCTTC. Its protein is CASSIRDSSLNEQFF.

CDR3 in amino acids: CASSLPKGSNNEQFF. CDR3 bases: TGCGCCAGCAGCTTGCCGAAGGGGTCGAACAATGAGCAGTTCTTC. This chain connects TRBV5-1 to TRBJ2-1; weak D call: TRBD1 (5 bases). V dropped 1 base and J dropped 5 bases, with 13 bases sitting between them. Germline V gene data show CDR1 as SGHRS and CDR2 as YFSETQ. This CDR3 has 15 amino acids.

This clone was picked up one time. Different DNA sequences within this sample yield the same CDR3. The rearrangement uses TRBV18 and TRBJ1-5, with D perhaps matching TRBD1 (5 bases). Trimming pared 6 bases from V and 7 bases from J, leaving 10 bases between. This CDR3 region has 12 residues. Germline assignment: CDR1 KGHSH and CDR2 LQKENI. CDR3 loop: CASSAGDQPQHF. The CDR3 region has the DNA TGTGCCAGCTCCGCGGGGGACCAGCCCCAGCATTTT.

The V gene is TRBV15, the J gene TRBJ2-1; no reliable D call. V was trimmed by 0 bases and J by 6 bases, leaving 18 bases between them. The CDR3 is 17 amino acids. Germline-derived CDR1 and CDR2 are LNHNV and YYDKDF (reference sequence). The DNA for the CDR3 is TGTGCCACCAGCAGAGATCAAGGCGGACCTAGATCCAATGAGCAGTTCTTC. It translates to CATSRDQGGPRSNEQFF. Looking up the rest from reference TRBV15 and TRBJ2-1 gives the full variable domain: DAMVIQNPRYQVTQFGKPVTLSCSQTLNHNVMYWYQQKSSQAPKLLFHYYDKDFNNEADTPDNFQSRRPNTSFCFLDIRSPGLGDTAMYLCATSRDQGGPRSNEQFFGPGTRLTVL.

This sequence joins TRBV6-5 and TRBJ2-7; TRBD1 matches at 7 bases. The ends lost 4 bases at V and 0 bases at J; junction bases unmatched: 9. CDR1 is MNHEY, CDR2 SVGAGI, per germline. The CDR3 extends over 16 amino acids. CDR3 in DNA: TGTGCCAGCAGTTTCCGATGGACAGGTTTCTCCTACGAGCAGTACTTC. Translated: CASSFRWTGFSYEQYF.

The CDR3 DNA reads as TGCGCCAGCAGCTTGACGGGTAGCGGACTTACTAGCACAGATACGCAGTATTTT. It specifies CASSLTGSGLTSTDTQYF. The chain employs TRBV5-1 and TRBJ2-3; perhaps TRBD2 as D (6 bases). CDR1 and CDR2 from the germline V gene are SGHRS and YFSETQ. The CDR3 contains 18 residues. V gave up 1 base and J gave up 0 bases, with 18 bases separating them.

Turning to this clone: This same CDR3 is encoded by further DNA sequences in the sample. The V call is TRBV28, the J call TRBJ1-1; the D is unclear. CDR1 and CDR2 (germline): MDHEN, SYDVKM. Trimming cost V 4 bases and J 5 bases, with 8 bases left between them. CDR3 size: 12 residues. This chain's CDR3 is CASSSGLTEAFF. CDR3 sequence (DNA): TGTGCCAGCAGTTCCGGGTTGACTGAAGCTTTCTTT.

The rearrangement links TRBV2 to TRBJ1-2; D not certain. The CDR3 consists of 14 residues. Per germline, CDR1 SNHLY and CDR2 FYNNEI. V was pared by 1 base and J by 4 bases, with 10 bases between. Here the CDR3 DNA reads TGTGCCAGCAGTGAAGGCAGACTAACCTATGGCTACACCTTC. Its translation: CASSEGRLTYGYTF.

This clone has just one count. This chain links TRBV27 with TRBJ2-3; D remains ambiguous. The CDR3 spans 14 residues. In germline, CDR1 is MNHEY, CDR2 SMNVEV (reference sequence). Trimming cost V 2 bases and J 0 bases, with 6 bases left between them. CDR3 coding DNA: TGTGCCAGCAGTTTAATCTGGAGCACAGATACGCAGTATTTT. Translation: CASSLIWSTDTQYF.

This clone was recorded at least ten times. V gene TRBV27 combines with J gene TRBJ2-1, with 11 bases fitting TRBD2. Looked up from germline, CDR1 is MNHEY and CDR2 is SMNVEV (reference sequence). V shed 6 bases, J shed 8 bases, and the junction held 15 bases outside the gene matches. The CDR3 has 17 residues. The CDR3 DNA reads TGTGCCAGCAGCCCCCCGGTGGTAGCGGGGGGGCAGTATGAGCAGTTCTTC. Protein: CASSPPVVAGGQYEQFF.

Of note for this clone: The same CDR3 can be traced to other DNA sequences in this sample. The chain carries TRBV5-6 and TRBJ2-7; 7 bases agree with TRBD2. With V trimmed by 2 bases and J by 0 bases, 2 bases remained unmatched. Germline V CDR1 and CDR2: SGHDT, YYEEEE. The CDR3 length is 14 residues. The CDR3 spells CASSLAGSSYEQYF. The CDR3 DNA reads TGTGCCAGCAGCTTAGCGGGAAGCTCCTACGAGCAGTACTTC.

This chain uses TRBV9 with TRBJ1-6; D perhaps matches TRBD1 (6 bases). V was clipped by 4 bases and J by 5 bases, with 13 bases between them. Germline V gene lookup returns CDR1 SGDLS and CDR2 YYNGEE. The CDR3 contains 15 residues. DNA for the CDR3: TGTGCCAGCAGCCTTACCCCAGGGGATAATTCACCCCTCCACTTT. Amino acid sequence: CASSLTPGDNSPLHF.

The chain joins TRBV7-2 to TRBJ1-3; possibly TRBD1 for D (6 bases). Trimming cost V 1 base and J 2 bases, with 12 bases left between them. Germline-derived CDR1 and CDR2 are SGHTA and FQGNSA. The CDR3 is made up of 16 amino acids. The CDR3 loop is CASSLGTGIPGNTIYF. The CDR3 DNA follows: TGTGCCAGCAGCTTAGGTACAGGGATCCCTGGAAACACCATATATTTT.

The chain couples TRBV4-2 to TRBJ1-2; D possibly corresponds to TRBD1 (5 bases). This CDR3 is 17 amino acids long. In germline, CDR1 is LGHNA, CDR2 YNFKEQ. The germline V and J ends were trimmed by 0 bases and 5 bases, with 19 bases remaining between them. The CDR3 is CASSQDRGERSRYGYTF. Here the CDR3 DNA reads TGTGCCAGCAGCCAAGATAGGGGAGAGCGTTCTCGGTATGGCTACACCTTC.

This clone has just one count. The rearrangement uses TRBV2 and TRBJ1-2; D call uncertain. This CDR3 comprises 13 residues. V was cut by 2 bases and J by 7 bases, with 11 bases left in between. In germline, CDR1 is SNHLY, CDR2 FYNNEI. CDR3 in DNA: TGTGCCAGCAGTGAACTATGGGTCGGTGGCTACACCTTC. This translates into CASSELWVGGYTF.

The rearrangement uses TRBV5-6 and TRBJ2-1; no clear D gene. V was trimmed by 2 bases and J by 0 bases, leaving 9 bases between them. The CDR3 contains 15 residues. The V gene's germline CDR1 is SGHDT and CDR2 YYEEEE. CDR3 sequence: CASSFPVSSYNEQFF. In nucleotides, the CDR3 is TGTGCCAGCAGCTTCCCCGTAAGCTCCTACAATGAGCAGTTCTTC.

This clone appeared once. The gene calls are TRBV7-9 and TRBJ1-4; D remains ambiguous. Germline V gives CDR1 SEHNR, CDR2 FQNEAQ (reference sequence). Between the trimmed V and J ends, which lost 5 bases and 4 bases, there was a span of 17 bases. This CDR3 is 16 amino acids long. Here the CDR3 DNA reads TGTGCCAGCAGCCCCAGTGGACGGCGAATTAATGAAAAACTGTTTTTT. This gives the protein CASSPSGRRINEKLFF.

Only a few counts were recorded for this clone. The chain has TRBV19 and TRBJ1-6; D call uncertain. Per the germline V gene, CDR1 is LNHDA and CDR2 is SQIVND (reference sequence). The CDR3 consists of 14 residues. Trimming stripped 6 bases from V and 4 bases from J, with 10 bases between. The CDR3 here is CASREAEYNSPLHF. CDR3 DNA sequence: TGTGCCAGTAGGGAAGCCGAATATAATTCACCCCTCCACTTT.